A selection of T cell receptor beta chains follows, all from one sample in a study of T cell repertoires in cytomegalovirus infection. Each CDR3 protein is one row after TCRdb ran MiXCR on the reads. The sample contains some 920,000 distinct CDR3 sequences, around 32% of which appear only once. The antigens for these receptors are not known. This sample comprised cultured CD8+ T cells from PBMCs, obtained from culture after CMV antigen stimulation. The receptors were sampled from a human donor in good health (CMV status not recorded). Some clones in this sample may be carry-over from other donors' samples. The CDR3 runs from the conserved cysteine through the conserved F or W. Each record gives: D gene, clone size, J gene, V gene, CDR3 protein, CDR3 DNA. A D gene is named only where the DNA matches it firmly. The listing skips clone size in some rows; elsewhere it reads once, few, many or a size class.

. few TRBJ2-3 TRBV7-8 CASSLKPDTQYF TGTGCCAGCAGCTTAAAGCCAGATACGCAGTATTTT
. . TRBJ2-1 TRBV19 CASSTPGLGNELFF TGTGCCAGTAGTACCCCGGGACTGGGGAATGAGCTGTTCTTC
. many TRBJ2-3 TRBV7-6 CASSHLEAAFTDTQYF TGTGCCAGCAGCCACCTAGAGGCTGCTTTCACAGATACGCAGTATTTT
. . TRBJ2-5 TRBV2 CASSEWWGRFMAQYF TGTGCCAGCAGTGAATGGTGGGGCCGGTTTATGGCCCAGTACTTC
TRBD1 many TRBJ1-2 TRBV12-3/TRBV12-4 CASSFGGQGAFGYTF TGTGCCAGCAGTTTTGGGGGACAGGGGGCGTTTGGCTACACCTTC
TRBD2 . TRBJ2-7 TRBV5-4 CASSSSGLAGAYEQYF TGTGCCAGCAGCTCTTCAGGACTAGCGGGGGCCTACGAGCAGTACTTC
. . TRBJ1-4 TRBV6-6 CASSYGGSPEKLFF TGTGCCAGCAGTTACGGGGGAAGTCCCGAAAAACTGTTTTTT
TRBD1 . TRBJ1-2 TRBV27 CASTALDRGYGYTF TGTGCCAGTACGGCCTTGGACAGGGGCTATGGCTACACCTTC
. . TRBJ2-1 TRBV27 CASSPLIASEEQFF TGTGCCAGCAGTCCCCTGATAGCCTCTGAGGAGCAGTTCTTC
. . TRBJ2-2 TRBV20-1 CSTRVSPTGELFF TGCAGTACTAGAGTCAGCCCCACCGGGGAGCTGTTTTTT
TRBD2 . TRBJ2-1 TRBV5-1 CASSLGRAGGDEQFF TGCGCCAGCAGCTTGGGACGGGCCGGGGGGGATGAGCAGTTCTTC
. . TRBJ2-3 TRBV11-1 CASSLEQTTDTQYF TGTGCCAGCAGCTTGGAACAGACCACAGATACGCAGTATTTT
TRBD2 . TRBJ2-5 TRBV7-2 CASSHGPGGEETRYF TGTGCCAGCAGTCACGGCCCCGGGGGGGAAGAGACCCGGTACTTC
TRBD1 many TRBJ1-2 TRBV6-5 CASRKGTGAYGYTF TGTGCCAGCCGAAAGGGGACAGGGGCGTATGGCTACACCTTC
. . TRBJ2-1 TRBV20-1 CSARETDNEQFF TGCAGTGCTAGAGAGACGGACAATGAGCAGTTCTTC
TRBD1 . TRBJ1-1 TRBV12-3/TRBV12-4 CASTRQGAYAFF TGTGCCAGCACTCGACAGGGGGCGTATGCTTTCTTT
. . TRBJ1-1 TRBV7-4 CASSTLYTEAFF TGTGCCAGCAGCACCCTTTACACTGAAGCTTTCTTT
. many TRBJ2-3 TRBV7-6 CASTLAGIDTQYF TGTGCCAGCACCTTGGCGGGAATAGATACGCAGTATTTT
. few TRBJ2-6 TRBV12-3/TRBV12-4 CAVQGAASGANVLTF TGTGCCGTTCAAGGGGCAGCCTCTGGGGCCAACGTCCTGACTTTC
. few TRBJ2-2 TRBV28 CASSFPRINTGELFF TGTGCCAGCAGTTTCCCGAGAATAAACACCGGGGAGCTGTTTTTT
TRBD1 . TRBJ1-2 TRBV6-2/TRBV6-3 CASSDPTGDTF TGTGCCAGCAGTGACCCTACAGGGGACACCTTC
. . TRBJ2-3 TRBV12-3/TRBV12-4 CASSGLTGGGDTQYF TGTGCCAGCAGTGGCCTCACGGGGGGCGGAGATACGCAGTATTTT
. . TRBJ1-2 TRBV20-1 CSARSQGYNNYGYTF TGCAGTGCTAGATCCCAAGGATACAATAACTATGGCTACACCTTC
TRBD2 many TRBJ2-2 TRBV19 CASSPGTTNTGELFF TGTGCCAGCAGCCCCGGGACTACCAACACCGGGGAGCTGTTTTTT
. . TRBJ2-2 TRBV7-9 CASSWAAGELFF TGTGCCAGCAGCTGGGCCGCCGGGGAGCTGTTTTTT
. . TRBJ1-2 TRBV7-9 CASSSQDESNYDYTF TGTGCCAGCAGCTCCCAGGACGAATCTAACTATGACTACACCTTC
. . TRBJ2-7 TRBV2 CASSEARNEQYF TGTGCCAGCAGTGAAGCGCGAAACGAGCAGTACTTC
. . TRBJ1-2 TRBV9 CASSVDQTGANYGYTF TGTGCCAGCAGCGTAGACCAAACGGGGGCTAACTATGGCTACACCTTC
. few TRBJ1-1 TRBV2 CASSGQVYLEAFF TGTGCCAGCAGTGGACAGGTGTACCTTGAAGCTTTCTTT
. . TRBJ1-1 TRBV28 CASSPRGLGTEAFF TGTGCCAGCAGTCCCAGAGGGTTGGGTACTGAAGCTTTCTTT
. . TRBJ2-1 TRBV4-1 CASSPTEILDNKQFF TGCGCCAGCAGCCCTACCGAAATACTAGACAATAAGCAGTTCTTC
. few TRBJ1-5 TRBV7-9 CASSPQASNQPQHF TGTGCCAGCAGCCCCCAGGCTAGCAATCAGCCCCAGCATTTT
TRBD2 many TRBJ2-3 TRBV7-2 CASTVFGGATDTQYF TGTGCCAGCACCGTTTTCGGGGGGGCCACAGATACGCAGTATTTT
. . TRBJ1-3 TRBV27 CASRRQGSGNTIYF TGTGCCAGCAGAAGGCAGGGGTCTGGAAACACCATATATTTT
. . TRBJ1-5 TRBV19 CASSFYNQDQPQHF TGTGCCAGTAGTTTTTACAATCAAGATCAGCCCCAGCATTTT
TRBD1 many TRBJ1-6 TRBV7-6 CASSSQGRNSPLHF TGTGCCAGCAGCTCACAGGGGCGGAATTCACCCCTCCACTTT
. . TRBJ1-6 TRBV6-2/TRBV6-3 CASAQRTYNSPLHF TGTGCCAGCGCTCAACGGACGTATAATTCACCCCTCCACTTT
TRBD2 . TRBJ2-1 TRBV6-1 CASRLMAGGSYNEQFF TGTGCCAGCAGACTCATGGCGGGGGGCTCCTACAATGAGCAGTTCTTC
. few TRBJ2-7 TRBV10-3 CAIKGLTLRGAYEQYF TGTGCCATCAAGGGCCTAACCCTCCGAGGCGCCTACGAGCAGTACTTC
. . TRBJ1-5 TRBV12-3/TRBV12-4 CASSGEVGNQPQHF TGTGCCAGCAGTGGGGAGGTGGGAAATCAGCCCCAGCATTTT
. . TRBJ2-3 TRBV2 CASSDGQGWDTQYF TGTGCCAGCAGTGACGGACAAGGCTGGGATACGCAGTATTTT
TRBD2 . TRBJ2-1 TRBV12-3/TRBV12-4 CASSLEVAGGPFWEQFF TGTGCCAGCAGCTTAGAGGTAGCGGGGGGTCCCTTTTGGGAGCAGTTCTTC
. many TRBJ2-1 TRBV19 CASSMGYNEQFF TGTGCCAGTAGTATGGGGTACAATGAGCAGTTCTTC
TRBD1 . TRBJ2-5 TRBV6-1 CASRRTGTGVETQYF TGTGCCAGCAGACGAACCGGGACAGGGGTCGAGACCCAGTACTTC
. . TRBJ1-5 TRBV11-2 CASSFLDSHPNQPQHF TGTGCCAGCAGCTTCTTAGATTCCCACCCCAATCAGCCCCAGCATTTT